This record concerns one T cell receptor (beta chain) sequence. This record comes from a study of radiotherapy plus CTLA-4 blockade in lung cancer. Trimming left V 0 bases short and J 4 bases short, with 12 bases between. The CDR3 has 15 residues. The germline gives CDR1 KGHSH, CDR2 LQKENI. This table comes from immunoSEQ multiplex PCR, and its TCRdb copy is limited to in-frame clones, with some not included. The sample gives around 45,000 clones, about 72% of which show up once; 8.5% to 14% is in the top ten. The source material was peripheral blood, sampled from a patient treated with radiotherapy plus ipilimumab. J is TRBJ1-1 and V is TRBV18, with D tentatively TRBD1 (5 bases). This clonotype was obtained from a human donor with non-small cell lung cancer who had stable disease on radiotherapy plus ipilimumab. The CDR3 DNA follows: TGTGCCAGCTCACCACCGCAGGGTGTGGGCACTGAAGCTTTCTTT. Amino acids: CASSPPQGVGTEAFF.